This T cell receptor (beta chain) is drawn from a study of cytomegalovirus exposure and HLA in healthy donors. On the study more broadly: The study's early data release held 80 million to 95 million unique TCRs from HLA-typed donors.

General study points: Several of the most significant clusters appeared linked to common viral pathogens, based on a later analysis. Reportedly, TCR beta sequences accurately predicted HLA-A and HLA-B alleles in most subjects. Immune exposure was documented only through CMV serostatus.

About this clone: Its specificity is unknown. Its ends do not fully match the called genes, so a read error is possible.

PCR primers comprised 60 Vbeta and 13 Jbeta primers. The repertoire was sequenced with immunoSEQ multiplex PCR; TCRdb's copy has only in-frame clones and lacks some. The sample has around 120,000 clones, around 74% seen once. This receptor was taken from a man in his 60s in good health and CMV-seropositive. Input material: PBMCs.

Written as DNA, the CDR3 is TGTGCCATCAGTACTCAGGGGCAGGGGCATCCATACTTT. Its translation: CAISTQGQGHPYF. This rearrangement joins TRBV10-3 to TRBJ1-1; maybe TRBD1 (6 bases). This CDR3 has 13 residues. The germline gives CDR1 ENHRY, CDR2 SYGVKD.